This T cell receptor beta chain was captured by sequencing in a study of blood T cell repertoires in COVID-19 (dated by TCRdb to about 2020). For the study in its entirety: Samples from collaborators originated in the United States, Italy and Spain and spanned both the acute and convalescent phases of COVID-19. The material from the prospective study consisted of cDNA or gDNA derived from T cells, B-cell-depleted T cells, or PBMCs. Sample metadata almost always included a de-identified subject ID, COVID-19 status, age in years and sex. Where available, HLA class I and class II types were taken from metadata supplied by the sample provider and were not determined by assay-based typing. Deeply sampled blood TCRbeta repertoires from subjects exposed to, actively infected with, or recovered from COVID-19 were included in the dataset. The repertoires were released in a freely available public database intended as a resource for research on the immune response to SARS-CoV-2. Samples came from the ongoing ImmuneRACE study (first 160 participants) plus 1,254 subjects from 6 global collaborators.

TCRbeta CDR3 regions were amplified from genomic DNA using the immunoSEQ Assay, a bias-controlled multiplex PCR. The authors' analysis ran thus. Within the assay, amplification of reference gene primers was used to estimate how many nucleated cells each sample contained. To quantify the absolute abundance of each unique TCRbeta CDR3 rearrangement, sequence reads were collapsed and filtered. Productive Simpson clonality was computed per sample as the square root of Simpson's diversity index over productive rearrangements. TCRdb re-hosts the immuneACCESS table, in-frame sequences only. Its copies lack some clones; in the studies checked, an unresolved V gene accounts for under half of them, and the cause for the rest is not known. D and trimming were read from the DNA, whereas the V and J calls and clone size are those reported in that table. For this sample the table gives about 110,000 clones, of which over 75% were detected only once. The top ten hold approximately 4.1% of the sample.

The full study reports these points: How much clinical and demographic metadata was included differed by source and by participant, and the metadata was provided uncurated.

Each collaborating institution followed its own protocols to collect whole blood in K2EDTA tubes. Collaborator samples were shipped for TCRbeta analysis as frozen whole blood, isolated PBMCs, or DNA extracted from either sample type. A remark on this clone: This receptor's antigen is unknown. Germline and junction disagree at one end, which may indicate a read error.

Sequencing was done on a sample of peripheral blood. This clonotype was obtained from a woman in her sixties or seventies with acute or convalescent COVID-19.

The bases are TGTGCTAGCAGCCCCTGGACAGGGTTTGAGACCCAGTACTTC. It translates to CASSPWTGFETQYF. The V and J genes are TRBV7-7 and TRBJ2-5; TRBD1 lines up with 8 middle nucleotides. The CDR3 has 14 amino acids, counting the end cysteine and phenylalanine. This entry keeps only the CDR3 DNA: 42 bases, framed from base 1. Based on the germline V gene (reference sequence), the CDR1 and CDR2 sequences are SSHAT and FNYEAQ.